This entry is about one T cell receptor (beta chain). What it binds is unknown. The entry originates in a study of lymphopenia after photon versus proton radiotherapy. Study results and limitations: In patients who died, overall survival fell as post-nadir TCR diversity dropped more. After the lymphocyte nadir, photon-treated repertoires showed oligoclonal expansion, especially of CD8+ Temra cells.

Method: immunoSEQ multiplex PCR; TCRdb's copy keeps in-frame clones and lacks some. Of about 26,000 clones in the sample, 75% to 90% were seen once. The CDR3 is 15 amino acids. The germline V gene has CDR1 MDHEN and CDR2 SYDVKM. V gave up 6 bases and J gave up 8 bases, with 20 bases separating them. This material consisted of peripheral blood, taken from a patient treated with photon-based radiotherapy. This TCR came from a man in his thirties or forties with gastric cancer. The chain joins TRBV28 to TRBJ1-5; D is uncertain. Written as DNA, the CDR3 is TGTGCCAGCAGCGCTCCGACCGGAGATGGGGAGCCCCAGCATTTT. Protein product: CASSAPTGDGEPQHF.